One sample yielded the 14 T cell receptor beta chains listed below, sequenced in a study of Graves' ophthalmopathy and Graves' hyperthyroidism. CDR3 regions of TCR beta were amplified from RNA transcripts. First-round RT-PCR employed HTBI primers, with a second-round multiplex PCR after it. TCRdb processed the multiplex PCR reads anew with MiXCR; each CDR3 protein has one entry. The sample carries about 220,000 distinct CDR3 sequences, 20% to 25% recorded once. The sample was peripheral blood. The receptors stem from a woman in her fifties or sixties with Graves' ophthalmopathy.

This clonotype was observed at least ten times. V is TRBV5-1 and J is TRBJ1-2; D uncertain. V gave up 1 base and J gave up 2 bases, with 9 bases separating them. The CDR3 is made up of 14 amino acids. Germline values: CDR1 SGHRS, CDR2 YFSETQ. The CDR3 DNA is TGCGCCAGCAGCTTGAATCCCCTCAACTATGGCTACACCTTC. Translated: CASSLNPLNYGYTF.

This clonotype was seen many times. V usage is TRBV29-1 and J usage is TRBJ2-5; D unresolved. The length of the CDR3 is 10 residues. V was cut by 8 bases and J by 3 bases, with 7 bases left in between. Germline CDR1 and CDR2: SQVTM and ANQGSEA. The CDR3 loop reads CSFQEETQYF. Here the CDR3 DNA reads TGCAGCTTTCAAGAAGAGACCCAGTACTTC.

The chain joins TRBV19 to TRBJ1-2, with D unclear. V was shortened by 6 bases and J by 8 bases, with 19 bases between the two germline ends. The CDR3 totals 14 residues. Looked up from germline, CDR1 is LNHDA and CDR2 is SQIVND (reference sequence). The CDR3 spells CASRELSTTLGYTF. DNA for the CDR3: TGTGCCAGTAGAGAATTATCGACGACCCTGGGCTACACCTTC.

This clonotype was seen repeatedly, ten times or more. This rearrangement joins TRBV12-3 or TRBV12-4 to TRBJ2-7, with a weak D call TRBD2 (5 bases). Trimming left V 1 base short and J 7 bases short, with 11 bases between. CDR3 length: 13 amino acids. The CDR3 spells CASSLVTGDEQYF. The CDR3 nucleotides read TGTGCCAGCAGTTTAGTAACCGGGGATGAGCAGTACTTC.

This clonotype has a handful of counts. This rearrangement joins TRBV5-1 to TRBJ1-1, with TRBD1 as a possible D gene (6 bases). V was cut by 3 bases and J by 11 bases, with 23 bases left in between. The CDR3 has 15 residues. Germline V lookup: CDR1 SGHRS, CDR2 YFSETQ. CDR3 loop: CASSSETGPGGGAFF. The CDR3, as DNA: TGCGCCAGCAGCTCAGAGACAGGTCCGGGTGGCGGGGCTTTCTTT.

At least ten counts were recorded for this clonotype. The CDR3 nucleotides read TGTGCCAGCAGTGATGCAGGGGATATCTACGAGCAGTACTTC. Its protein product is CASSDAGDIYEQYF. The chain is built from TRBV6-1 and TRBJ2-7; D possibly corresponds to TRBD1 (6 bases). The CDR3 consists of 14 residues. Trimming removed 3 bases at V and 3 bases at J, with 12 bases between. Germline V gene lookup returns CDR1 MNHNS and CDR2 SASEGT.

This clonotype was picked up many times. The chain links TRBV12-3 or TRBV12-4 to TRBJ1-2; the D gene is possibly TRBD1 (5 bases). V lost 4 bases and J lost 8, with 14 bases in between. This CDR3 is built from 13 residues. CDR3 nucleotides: TGTGCCAGCAGTTCCCGCAGGGCGGGAGGCTACACCTTC. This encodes CASSSRRAGGYTF.

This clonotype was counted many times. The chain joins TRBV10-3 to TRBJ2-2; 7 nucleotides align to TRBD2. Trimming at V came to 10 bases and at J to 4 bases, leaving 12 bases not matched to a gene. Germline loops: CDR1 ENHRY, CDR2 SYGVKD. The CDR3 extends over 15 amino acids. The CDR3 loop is CATGALRESTGELFF. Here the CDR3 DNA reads TGTGCCACCGGGGCGTTGCGGGAGAGCACCGGGGAGCTGTTTTTT.

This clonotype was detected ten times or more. In DNA form, the CDR3 reads TGTGCCAGCAGTGGCTTGAGGAATGTATCGAGCCCCTTCGAGCAGTACTTC. This codes for CASSGLRNVSSPFEQYF. This chain joins TRBV6-4 and TRBJ2-7; D not certain. The CDR3 loop spans 17 amino acids. Germline assignment: CDR1 MRHNA and CDR2 SNTAGT. The V gene lost 4 bases and the J gene lost 6 bases, with 25 bases spanning the gap.

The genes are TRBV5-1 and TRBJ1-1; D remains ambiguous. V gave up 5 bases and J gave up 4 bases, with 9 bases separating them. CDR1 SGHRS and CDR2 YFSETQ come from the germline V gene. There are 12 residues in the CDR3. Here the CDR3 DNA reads TGCGCCAGCAGGCTGGCGGGCACTGAAGCTTTCTTT. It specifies CASRLAGTEAFF.

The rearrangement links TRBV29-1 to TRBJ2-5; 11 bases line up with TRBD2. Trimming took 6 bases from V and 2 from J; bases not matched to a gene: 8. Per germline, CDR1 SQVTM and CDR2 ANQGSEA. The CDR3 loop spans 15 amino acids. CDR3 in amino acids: CSVVPRLAGQETQYF. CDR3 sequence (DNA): TGCAGCGTGGTGCCGAGACTAGCGGGGCAAGAGACCCAGTACTTC. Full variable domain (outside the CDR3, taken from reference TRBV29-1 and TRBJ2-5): SAVISQKPSRDICQRGTSLTIQCQVDSQVTMMFWYRQQPGQSLTLIATANQGSEATYESGFVIDKFPISRPNLTFSTLTVSNMSPEDSSIYLCSVVPRLAGQETQYFGPGTRLLVL.

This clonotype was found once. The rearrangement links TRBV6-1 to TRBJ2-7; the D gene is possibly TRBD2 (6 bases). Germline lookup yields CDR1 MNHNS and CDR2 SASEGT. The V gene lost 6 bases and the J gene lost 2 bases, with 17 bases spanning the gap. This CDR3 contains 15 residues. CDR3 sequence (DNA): TGTGCCAGCAGCCCGGGACTCGCAATTACCTACGAGCAGTACTTC. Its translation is CASSPGLAITYEQYF.

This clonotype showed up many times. As DNA, the CDR3 is TGTGCCAGCAGTTACTATCTTGGACAGGGGGCTTATCGCTACACCTTC. The encoded protein is CASSYYLGQGAYRYTF. The V gene is TRBV6-5, the J gene TRBJ1-2; 11 bases map to TRBD1. CDR1 and CDR2 from the germline V gene are MNHEY and SVGAGI. CDR3 length: 16 amino acids. Trimming took 1 base from V and 9 from J; bases not matched to a gene: 10.

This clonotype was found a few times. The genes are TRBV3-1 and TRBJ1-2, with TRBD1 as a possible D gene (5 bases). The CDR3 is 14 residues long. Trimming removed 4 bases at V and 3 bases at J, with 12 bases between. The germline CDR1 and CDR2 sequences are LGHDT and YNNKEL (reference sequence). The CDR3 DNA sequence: TGTGCCAGCAGCCCCCGCGGGGGGTACTATGGCTACACCTTC. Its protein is CASSPRGGYYGYTF.